This T cell receptor (beta chain) derives from a study of blood T cell repertoires in COVID-19. Study overall: Researchers got acute and convalescent COVID-19 samples from the United States, Italy and Spain.

Germline V CDR1 and CDR2: SGHDN, FVKESK. The CDR3 contains 13 residues. The ends lost 3 bases at V and 6 bases at J; junction bases unmatched: 2. Original handling: Amplification from reference gene primers served as the basis for estimated nucleated cell counts. The repertoire was sequenced with immunoSEQ multiplex PCR; TCRdb's copy has only in-frame clones and lacks some. That table supplies the V and J calls and clone size; D and trimming were determined from the DNA. The sample includes some 300,000 clones, 85% to 90% seen only once; the top ten take approximately 6%. Enrolment of Seattle patients took place during active infection, and they were followed longitudinally. This clone was recorded once.

This TCR was recovered from a woman in her forties or fifties with COVID-19, enrolled during active disease. The J gene is TRBJ2-7, the V gene TRBV14, with 10 bases that match TRBD2. The sample consisted of peripheral blood. The chain's CDR3 is CASSQRLAGEQYF. CDR3 bases: TGTGCCAGCAGCCAGAGACTAGCGGGCGAGCAGTACTTC.